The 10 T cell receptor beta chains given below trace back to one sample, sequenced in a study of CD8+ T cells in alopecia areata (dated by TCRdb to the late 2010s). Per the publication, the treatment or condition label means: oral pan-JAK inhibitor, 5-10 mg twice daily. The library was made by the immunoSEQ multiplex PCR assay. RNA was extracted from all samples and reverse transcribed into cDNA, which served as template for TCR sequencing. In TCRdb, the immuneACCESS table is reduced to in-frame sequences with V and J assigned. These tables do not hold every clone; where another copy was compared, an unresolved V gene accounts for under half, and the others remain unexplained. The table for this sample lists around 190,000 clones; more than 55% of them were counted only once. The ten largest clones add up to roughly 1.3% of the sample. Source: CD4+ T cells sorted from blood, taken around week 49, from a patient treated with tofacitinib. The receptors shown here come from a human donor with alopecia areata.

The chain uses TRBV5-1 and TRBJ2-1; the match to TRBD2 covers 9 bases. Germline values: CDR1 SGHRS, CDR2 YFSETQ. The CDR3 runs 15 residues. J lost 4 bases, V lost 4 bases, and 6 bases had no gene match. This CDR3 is CASSLETSGYNEQFF. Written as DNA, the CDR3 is TGCGCCAGCAGCCTCGAGACTAGCGGATACAATGAGCAGTTCTTC.

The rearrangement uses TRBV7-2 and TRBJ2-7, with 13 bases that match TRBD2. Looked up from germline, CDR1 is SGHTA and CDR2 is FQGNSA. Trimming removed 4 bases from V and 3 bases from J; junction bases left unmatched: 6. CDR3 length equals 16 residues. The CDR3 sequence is CASSSATSGGYYEQYF. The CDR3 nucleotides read TGTGCCAGCAGCTCCGCGACTAGCGGGGGGTACTACGAGCAGTACTTC.

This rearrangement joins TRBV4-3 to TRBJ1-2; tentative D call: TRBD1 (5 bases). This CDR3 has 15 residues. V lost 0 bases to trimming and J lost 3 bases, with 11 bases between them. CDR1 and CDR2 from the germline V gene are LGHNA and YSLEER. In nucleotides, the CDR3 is TGCGCCAGCAGCCAAGATAATGGGGCGGACTATGGCTACACCTTC. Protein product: CASSQDNGADYGYTF.

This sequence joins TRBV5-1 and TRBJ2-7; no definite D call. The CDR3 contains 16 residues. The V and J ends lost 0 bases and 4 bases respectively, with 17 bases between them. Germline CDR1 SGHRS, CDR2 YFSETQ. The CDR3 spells CASSLATAVNLYEQYF. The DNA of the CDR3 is TGCGCCAGCAGCTTGGCAACGGCAGTGAATCTGTACGAGCAGTACTTC.

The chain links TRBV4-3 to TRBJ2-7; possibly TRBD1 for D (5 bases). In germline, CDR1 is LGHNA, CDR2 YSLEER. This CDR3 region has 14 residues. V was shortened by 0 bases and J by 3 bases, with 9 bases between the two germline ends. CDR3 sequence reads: CASSQEATVYEQYF. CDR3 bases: TGCGCCAGCAGCCAAGAAGCGACAGTCTACGAGCAGTACTTC.

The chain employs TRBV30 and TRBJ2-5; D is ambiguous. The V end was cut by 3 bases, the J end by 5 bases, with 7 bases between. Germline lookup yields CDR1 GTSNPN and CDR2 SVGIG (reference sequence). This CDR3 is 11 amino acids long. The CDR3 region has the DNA TGTGCCTGGAGCCCAGCTGAGACCCAGTACTTC. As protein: CAWSPAETQYF.

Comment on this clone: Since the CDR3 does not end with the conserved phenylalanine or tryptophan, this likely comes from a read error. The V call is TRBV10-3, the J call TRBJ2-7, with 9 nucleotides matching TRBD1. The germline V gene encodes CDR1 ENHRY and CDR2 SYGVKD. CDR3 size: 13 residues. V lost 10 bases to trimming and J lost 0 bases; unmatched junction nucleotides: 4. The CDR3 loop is CATGTGLSYEQYL. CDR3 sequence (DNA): TGTGCCACAGGGACAGGGCTCTCCTACGAGCAGTACCTC.

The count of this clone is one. CDR3 sequence (DNA): TGTGCCAGCAGTTCCGCCAGTGCCTCTGGGGCCAACGTCCTGACTTTC. This codes for CASSSASASGANVLTF. The chain is built from TRBV27 and TRBJ2-6; D call uncertain. This CDR3 has 16 amino acids. Germline values: CDR1 MNHEY, CDR2 SMNVEV (reference sequence). V was cut by 4 bases and J by 0 bases, with 10 bases left in between.

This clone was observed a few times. The CDR3 DNA is TGTGCCAGAAAGACAGGGGCCGAGCAGTACTTC. Amino acid sequence: CARKTGAEQYF. J is TRBJ2-7 and V is TRBV2; TRBD1 agrees at 8 bases. The CDR3 is made up of 11 amino acids. Germline V gives CDR1 SNHLY, CDR2 FYNNEI. V was pared by 9 bases and J by 6 bases, with 4 bases of the junction left unmatched.

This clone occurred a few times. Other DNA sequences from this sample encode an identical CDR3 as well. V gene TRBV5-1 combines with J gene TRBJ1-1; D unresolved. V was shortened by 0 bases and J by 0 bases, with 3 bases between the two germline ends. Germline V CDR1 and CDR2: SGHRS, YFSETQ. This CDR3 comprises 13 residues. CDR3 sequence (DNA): TGCGCCAGCAGCTTGGAGGTGAACACTGAAGCTTTCTTT. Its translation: CASSLEVNTEAFF.